This T cell receptor beta chain was recorded in a study of blood T cell repertoires in COVID-19. About the study: The United States, Italy and Spain provided the acute and convalescent COVID-19 samples. Nucleic acid was either cDNA or gDNA, and it came from T cells, B-cell-depleted T cells, or PBMCs.

The authors' processing: Amplification with reference gene primers provided the estimates of nucleated cell counts. Measured with immunoSEQ multiplex PCR; TCRdb has only the in-frame clones, and not every one. That table furnishes V, J and clone size, whereas the DNA furnished D and trimming. The table records approximately 99,000 clones, 55% to 75% of them present only once. In germline, CDR1 is SGHRS, CDR2 YFSETQ. With V trimmed by 4 bases and J by 5 bases, 14 bases remained unmatched. This CDR3 comprises 16 residues. The V gene is TRBV5-1, the J gene TRBJ1-2; TRBD1 matches 7 bases. The sequence derives from a woman between 40 and 55 years old with acute or convalescent COVID-19. Sequencing used peripheral blood. The CDR3 loop is CASSHTWDSPIYGYTF. In nucleotides, the CDR3 is TGCGCCAGCAGCCACACCTGGGACAGCCCGATTTATGGCTACACCTTC.